These 30 T cell receptor beta chains share one sample of origin, sequenced in a study of regulatory T cells in long-lasting Graves disease. Time point indicated: newly diagnosed GD, antithyroid drugs for less than 3 months. Researchers made the TCR library from RNA that was extracted from PBMCs. Relying on iRepertoire HTBI primers and Arm-PCR of CDR3 regions, the team built TCR beta libraries. TCRdb reprocessed the multiplex PCR reads with MiXCR, giving one entry per CDR3 protein. The sample shows 250,000 to 400,000 distinct CDR3 sequences, 15% to 20% of them seen only once. The material sequenced was peripheral blood mononuclear cells (PBMCs), taken at new diagnosis, from a patient treated with antithyroid drugs. The receptors stem from a female donor with Graves disease.

Many counts were recorded for this clonotype. The J gene is TRBJ2-1, the V gene TRBV7-9, with 7 bases matching TRBD2. Germline V lookup: CDR1 SEHNR, CDR2 FQNEAQ (reference sequence). V was clipped by 5 bases and J by 0 bases; unmatched bases: 10. This CDR3 has 17 residues. This CDR3 reads CASSPRLGGSSYNEQFF. The DNA of the CDR3 is TGTGCCAGCAGCCCCCGGCTCGGGGGGAGCTCCTACAATGAGCAGTTCTTC.

Turning to this clonotype: This may arise from a read error, as a much more abundant clone is one base away. V usage is TRBV5-1 and J usage is TRBJ1-1; D might be TRBD1 (5 bases). The CDR3 loop spans 15 amino acids. Germline CDR1 SGHRS, CDR2 YFSETQ. For the CDR3, the DNA is TGCGCCAGCAGCTTGGCGGGGGGGGGGAACACTGAAACTTTCTTT. Translating it yields CASSLAGGGNTETFF.

A word on this clonotype: This likely stems from a read error, as it lies one base from a far larger clone. The chain employs TRBV28 and TRBJ2-1; D is undetermined. The CDR3 runs 13 residues. V was clipped by 4 bases and J by 9 bases, with 13 bases between them. The germline gives CDR1 MDHEN, CDR2 SYDVKM. The CDR3 nucleotides read TGTGCCAGCAGTTCGTCAGCCTCTGGTGAGCAGTTCTTC. It yields the protein CASSSSASGEQFF.

This chain links TRBV20-1 with TRBJ2-1; 9 bases agree with TRBD2. The CDR3 extends over 15 amino acids. The V gene's germline CDR1 is DFQATT and CDR2 SNEGSKA (reference sequence). V lost 6 bases and J lost 3; bases outside the gene matches: 9. This CDR3 reads CSAGGGGRDYNEQFF. The CDR3, as DNA: TGCAGTGCCGGAGGTGGCGGGAGGGACTACAATGAGCAGTTCTTC.

This clonotype was recorded once. This chain connects TRBV20-1 to TRBJ2-3, with 11 positions matching TRBD2. V lost 1 base to trimming and J lost 3 bases; unmatched junction nucleotides: 12. The CDR3 is 18 amino acids. Germline-derived CDR1 and CDR2 are DFQATT and SNEGSKA (reference sequence). In nucleotides, the CDR3 is TGCAGTGCTAGAGGTGGTAGCGGGAGGGTGGGGATAACAGATACGCAGTATTTT. This encodes CSARGGSGRVGITDTQYF.

The V and J genes are TRBV6-1 and TRBJ2-5; D is possibly TRBD2 (5 bases). Germline loops: CDR1 MNHNS, CDR2 SASEGT. The CDR3 contains 16 residues. V shed 6 bases and J shed 0 bases, with 17 bases lying between them. Here the CDR3 reads CASSVISGPYQETQYF. The CDR3 region has the DNA TGTGCCAGCAGCGTAATAAGCGGCCCGTACCAAGAGACCCAGTACTTC.

Many counts were recorded for this clonotype. This chain uses TRBV13 with TRBJ2-3; 7 bases agree with TRBD1. CDR3 length: 15 residues. Germline CDR1 reads PRHDT; CDR2 reads FYEKMQ (reference sequence). V trimming: 4 bases; J trimming: 4 bases; junction bases outside the gene matches: 8. The CDR3 DNA is TGTGCCAGCAGCTCCCCCTCAGGGGGAGCAGATACGCAGTATTTT. Its protein is CASSSPSGGADTQYF.

This clonotype was seen many times. The chain uses TRBV12-3 or TRBV12-4 and TRBJ1-4; 7 nucleotides line up with TRBD1. J lost 2 bases, V lost 6 bases, and 6 bases had no gene match. The CDR3 sequence is 15 residues long. This CDR3 is CASRFTGATNEKLFF. The CDR3 bases are TGTGCCAGCAGATTCACAGGGGCCACTAATGAAAAACTGTTTTTT.

Many counts were recorded for this clonotype. This chain joins TRBV7-3 and TRBJ2-3; TRBD1 agrees at 7 bases. The J segment lost 5 bases and the V segment lost 2 bases, leaving 10 bases of the junction unmatched. Germline V lookup: CDR1 SGHTA, CDR2 FQGTGA. The length of the CDR3 is 16 residues. The DNA of the CDR3 is TGTGCCAGCAGCTTAGCTTTGGGACAGCCTTTAGATACGCAGTATTTT. It encodes CASSLALGQPLDTQYF. The complete variable domain, with remaining parts taken from reference TRBV7-3 and TRBJ2-3, reads GAGVSQTPSNKVTEKGKYVELRCDPISGHTALYWYRQSLGQGPEFLIYFQGTGAADDSGLPNDRFFAVRPEGSVSTLKIQRTERGDSAVYLCASSLALGQPLDTQYFGPGTRLTVL.

This clonotype was picked up many times. The V call is TRBV5-1, the J call TRBJ2-2, with no clear D. The CDR3 contains 15 residues. Trimming removed 4 bases from V and 5 bases from J, with 15 bases in between. CDR1 and CDR2 from the germline V gene are SGHRS and YFSETQ. CDR3 sequence reads: CASSLSGVRTGELFF. The CDR3 nucleotides read TGCGCCAGCAGCCTCTCAGGAGTGAGGACCGGGGAGCTGTTTTTT.

The CDR3 sequence: CASGLGQVGANVLTF. In DNA form, the CDR3 reads TGTGCTAGTGGTTTAGGACAGGTTGGGGCCAACGTCCTGACTTTC. V is TRBV12-5 and J is TRBJ2-6; the match to TRBD1 covers 7 bases. V dropped 3 bases and J dropped 3; count of bases not matched to a gene: 2. The V gene's germline CDR1 is LGHNT and CDR2 FRNRAP. The CDR3 covers 15 residues.

There are a few counts of this clonotype. This chain uses TRBV7-2 with TRBJ2-1, with D unclear. The V gene lost 3 bases and the J gene lost 0 bases, with 9 bases spanning the gap. The CDR3 runs 15 residues. Germline assignment: CDR1 SGHTA and CDR2 FQGNSA. CDR3 residues: CASSFGRVSYNEQFF. Written as DNA, the CDR3 is TGTGCCAGCAGCTTCGGCAGAGTCTCCTACAATGAGCAGTTCTTC. Based on the CDR3 plus reference TRBV7-2 and TRBJ2-1, the full variable domain is GAGVSQSPSNKVTEKGKDVELRCDPISGHTALYWYRQSLGQGLEFLIYFQGNSAPDKSGLPSDRFSAERTGGSVSTLTIQRTQQEDSAVYLCASSFGRVSYNEQFFGPGTRLTVL.

This chain connects TRBV24-1 to TRBJ2-3; TRBD1 matches at 8 bases. The germline V gene encodes CDR1 KGHDR and CDR2 SFDVKD. CDR3 length: 17 residues. V shed 3 bases and J 5 bases; nucleotides not matched to a gene: 12. The CDR3 sequence is CATSDHRQGPPQDTQYF. The CDR3 bases are TGTGCCACCAGTGATCACCGACAGGGGCCCCCACAAGATACGCAGTATTTT.

This clonotype was observed a handful of times. The chain combines TRBV7-9 with TRBJ1-1; 8 bases line up with TRBD1. CDR3 size: 16 residues. The junction had 9 bases not matched to a gene; V was cut back by 5 bases and J by 1 base. Germline V gene sequence: CDR1 SEHNR, CDR2 FQNEAQ (reference sequence). The CDR3 is CASSPPTGARNTEAFF. As DNA, the CDR3 is TGTGCCAGCAGCCCACCGACAGGGGCCAGGAACACTGAAGCTTTCTTT.

Note on this clonotype: Since the CDR3 does not end with the conserved phenylalanine or tryptophan, this likely comes from a read error. The DNA is omitted, as the CDR3 cannot be located on it reliably, and the CDR3 follows TCRdb's listing. The chain recombines TRBV6-1 with TRBJ1-5; the table's D call, TRBD1, has no DNA check behind it. The CDR3 is 14 residues long, ends included. Per the germline V gene, CDR1 is MNHNS and CDR2 is SASEGT. CDR3 sequence reads: CASSEGGGNQPLHV.

This clonotype was counted at least ten times. The chain recombines TRBV25-1 with TRBJ2-1; perhaps TRBD2 as D (6 bases). The CDR3 runs to 19 residues. The germline V gene encodes CDR1 MGHDK and CDR2 SYGVNS. Trimming took 2 bases from V and 2 from J, leaving 22 bases between them. This chain's CDR3 is CASSETVGSGSGPYNEQFF. The CDR3 DNA sequence: TGTGCCAGCAGTGAAACAGTGGGCAGCGGTAGCGGACCCTACAATGAGCAGTTCTTC.

The rearrangement uses TRBV29-1 and TRBJ2-3, with 9 bases fitting TRBD1. Germline assignment: CDR1 SQVTM and CDR2 ANQGSEA. The CDR3 has 15 residues. In nucleotides, the CDR3 is TGCACTGCAAGGACCGGGGGACAGGGAACAGATACGCAGTATTTT. It codes for CTARTGGQGTDTQYF.

About this clonotype: This likely stems from a read error, as it lies one base from a far larger clone. The chain has TRBV5-1 and TRBJ2-5, with D perhaps matching TRBD2 (5 bases). Germline CDR1 reads SGHRS; CDR2 reads YFSETQ. The CDR3 extends over 12 amino acids. The germline V and J ends were trimmed by 0 bases and 11 bases, with 11 bases remaining between them. The CDR3 DNA reads TGCGCCAGCAGCTTGGAGGGAGTTGAGCAGTACTTC. Its protein product is CASSLEGVEQYF.

The CDR3 loop reads CASSLQGIGQPQHF. The CDR3 region has the DNA TGTGCCAGCAGCTTGCAAGGGATAGGGCAGCCCCAGCATTTT. V is TRBV5-8 and J is TRBJ1-5, with D uncertain. Trimming pared 1 base from V and 7 bases from J, leaving 12 bases between. Looked up from germline, CDR1 is SGHTS and CDR2 is YDEGEE. The CDR3 is 14 residues long. The full variable domain, completed using reference TRBV5-8 and TRBJ1-5, is EAGVTQSPTHLIKTRGQQATLRCSPISGHTSVYWYQQALGLGLQFLLWYDEGEERNRGNFPPRFSGRQFPNYSSELNVNALELEDSALYLCASSLQGIGQPQHFGDGTRLSIL.

This clonotype appeared a few times. A read error likely explains this, since a far larger clone differs by one base. The V gene is TRBV28, the J gene TRBJ2-1; D ambiguous. The end of the DNA is better explained by TRBJ2-5, so the J call may be wrong. The CDR3 sequence is 14 residues long. In germline, CDR1 is MDHEN, CDR2 SYDVKM. The CDR3 spells CVSTRPTYRETQYF. Here the CDR3 DNA reads TGTGTCAGCACCCGCCCGACATACCGAGAGACCCAGTACTTC.

This clonotype was seen at least ten times. This sequence joins TRBV2 and TRBJ2-1; possible D gene TRBD2, 7 bases. V was shortened by 7 bases and J by 0 bases, with 16 bases between the two germline ends. Looked up from germline, CDR1 is SNHLY and CDR2 is FYNNEI. The CDR3 has 16 amino acids. DNA of the CDR3: TGTGCCAGCACCGAAAGGGGGGGTAGCTCCTACAATGAGCAGTTCTTC. This sequence encodes CASTERGGSSYNEQFF. The full variable domain, its missing parts supplied by reference TRBV2 and TRBJ2-1, is EPEVTQTPSHQVTQMGQEVILRCVPISNHLYFYWYRQILGQKVEFLVSFYNNEISEKSEIFDDQFSVERPDGSNFTLKIRSTKLEDSAMYFCASTERGGSSYNEQFFGPGTRLTVL.

This clonotype was recorded at least ten times. In DNA form, the CDR3 reads TGTGCCAGCAGCTTAGATAGCATCCAAGAGACCCAGTACTTC. Translated, it gives CASSLDSIQETQYF. The V and J genes are TRBV11-2 and TRBJ2-5; D call uncertain. The CDR3 length is 14 residues. Germline lookup yields CDR1 SGHAT and CDR2 FQNNGV. Trimming pared 0 bases from V and 1 base from J, leaving 6 bases between.

Comments on this clonotype: In this CDR3 the conserved last residue, phenylalanine or tryptophan, is missing, so a read error is likely. V and J are TRBV19 and TRBJ1-1; possible D gene TRBD1, 6 bases. Germline V gene lookup returns CDR1 LNHDA and CDR2 SQIVND (reference sequence). This CDR3 comprises 14 residues. Trimming took 3 bases from V and 2 from J, leaving 10 bases between them. Written as DNA, the CDR3 is TGTGCCAGTAGTATGGGACATCCTAACACTGAAGCTTTCCTT. Protein sequence: CASSMGHPNTEAFL.

Points on this clonotype: A far larger clone is just one base off, so this is likely a read error. The chain uses TRBV28 and TRBJ2-5; either TRBD1 or TRBD2 may fit D (5 bases each). The DNA end favors TRBJ2-1, so the J call may be wrong. The CDR3 spans 15 residues. Germline loops: CDR1 MDHEN, CDR2 SYDVKM. The CDR3: CASTEPRDASYEQFF. CDR3 bases: TGTGCCAGCACCGAACCTCGGGACGCTTCCTACGAGCAGTTCTTC.

To note about this clonotype: It differs at one base from a far larger clone, so likely a read error. The chain uses TRBV28 and TRBJ2-5; D might be TRBD1 or TRBD2, each matching 5 bases. Germline CDR1 is MDHEN and CDR2 is SYDVKM. The CDR3 has 15 amino acids. The germline V and J ends were trimmed by 7 bases and 11 bases, with 26 bases remaining between them. CDR3 coding DNA: TGTGCCAGCACTTTGGGGGACCCCTCCTACAATGAGCAGTACTTC. It encodes CASTLGDPSYNEQYF.

The sample holds many counts of this clonotype. V is TRBV28 and J is TRBJ2-3; 8 nucleotides agree with TRBD1. V lost 5 bases, J lost 7 bases, and 8 bases stayed unmatched. From germline, CDR1 is MDHEN and CDR2 SYDVKM. The CDR3 totals 14 residues. As DNA, the CDR3 is TGTGCCAGCAGTCACCCGGACAGGGAATATACGCAGTATTTT. The encoded protein is CASSHPDREYTQYF.

This clonotype came up many times. V and J are TRBV19 and TRBJ2-5; weak D call: TRBD2 (5 bases). Germline-derived CDR1 and CDR2 are LNHDA and SQIVND (reference sequence). Trimming left V 4 bases short and J 2 bases short, with 11 bases between. The CDR3 has 14 amino acids. CDR3 DNA sequence: TGTGCCAGTAGTACCGGGGTTCTTCAAGAGACCCAGTACTTC. Amino acids: CASSTGVLQETQYF.

This clonotype was recorded many times. A read error likely explains this, since a far larger clone differs by one base. The V gene is TRBV2, the J gene TRBJ2-1; 9 bases are a match to TRBD2. In germline, CDR1 is SNHLY, CDR2 FYNNEI. V lost 1 base to trimming and J lost 10 bases; unmatched junction nucleotides: 14. This CDR3 is built from 17 residues. CDR3 amino acids: CASSEVSTSGLNYEQFF. The DNA of the CDR3 is TGTGCCAGCAGTGAAGTCTCTACTAGCGGGCTCAACTACGAGCAGTTCTTC.

The table lists this clonotype with many counts. The chain uses TRBV10-2 and TRBJ2-1; 8 bases are shared with TRBD2. The trim removed 5 bases at V and 6 bases at J, leaving 18 bases unmatched. CDR1 and CDR2 (germline): WSHSY, SAAADI. This CDR3 region has 18 residues. The CDR3 loop is CASSLAPGLGGGSNEQFF. The CDR3 coding sequence is TGCGCCAGCAGTCTTGCACCGGGACTAGGAGGGGGTAGCAATGAGCAGTTCTTC.

This clonotype has at least ten counts. The genes are TRBV12-3 or TRBV12-4 and TRBJ1-1; D uncertain. The length of the CDR3 is 14 residues. Trimming stripped 9 bases from V and 4 bases from J, with 18 bases between. CDR3 in amino acids: CASLASLLGTEAFF. CDR3 nucleotides: TGTGCCAGTCTCGCATCCCTGTTGGGCACTGAAGCTTTCTTT.